The T cell receptor beta chain under discussion was sequenced for a study of somatic mutations in cytotoxic T cells in rheumatoid arthritis. Study summary: Collection of patient blood (approximately 29 ml EDTA) took place right after diagnosis, before any treatment.

Here immunoSEQ multiplex PCR was the method, and the copy in TCRdb shows in-frame clones only, minus some. Of under 20,000 clones in the sample, 60% to 85% are singletons; the top ten hold approximately 4.6%. Germline V gene data show CDR1 as MNHEY and CDR2 as SMNVEV (reference sequence). The CDR3 runs to 11 residues. V shed 6 bases and J shed 3 bases, with 2 bases lying between them. V is TRBV27 and J is TRBJ2-2; D gene unclear. The receptor was derived from an adult with rheumatoid arthritis. Sample: CD8+ T cells sorted from blood. CDR3 coding DNA: TGTGCCAGCAGCGACACCGGGGAGCTGTTTTTT. Amino acid sequence: CASSDTGELFF.